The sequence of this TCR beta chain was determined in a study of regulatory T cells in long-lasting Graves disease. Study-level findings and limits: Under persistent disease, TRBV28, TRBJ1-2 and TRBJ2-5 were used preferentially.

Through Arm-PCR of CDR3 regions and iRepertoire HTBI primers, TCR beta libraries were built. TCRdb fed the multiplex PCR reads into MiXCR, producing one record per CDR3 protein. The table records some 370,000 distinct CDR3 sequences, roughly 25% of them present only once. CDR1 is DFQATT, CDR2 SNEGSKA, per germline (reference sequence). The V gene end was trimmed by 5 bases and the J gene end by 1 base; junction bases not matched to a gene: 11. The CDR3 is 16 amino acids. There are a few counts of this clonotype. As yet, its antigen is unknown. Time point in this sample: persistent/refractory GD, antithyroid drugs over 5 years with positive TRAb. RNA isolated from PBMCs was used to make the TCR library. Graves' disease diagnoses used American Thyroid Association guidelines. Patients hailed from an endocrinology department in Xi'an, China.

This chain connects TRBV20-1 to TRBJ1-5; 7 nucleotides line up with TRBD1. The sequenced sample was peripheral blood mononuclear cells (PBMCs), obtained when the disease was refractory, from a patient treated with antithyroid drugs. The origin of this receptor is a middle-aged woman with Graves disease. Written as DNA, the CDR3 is TGCAGTGCTCAAGACAGGGCGTCTTGGAGCAATCAGCCCCAGCATTTT. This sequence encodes CSAQDRASWSNQPQHF.